A selection of T cell receptor beta chains follows, all from one sample in a study of neurological immune-mediated disorders. TCRdb ran MiXCR on the 5' RACE reads and lists one entry per CDR3 protein. This table has around 58,000 distinct CDR3 sequences, 3% to 4% appearing once. The specimen sequenced was PBMCs. These receptors were collected from a woman between 55 and 75 years old with multiple sclerosis. The CDR3 runs from the conserved cysteine through the conserved F or W. D genes are given only for firm matches. Expanded clones get a size class; other rows say once, few or many, or leave the size out.

V gene	J gene	clone size	D gene	CDR3 protein	CDR3 DNA
TRBV4-3	TRBJ1-5	many	NA	CASSQDVGTQPQHF	TGCGCCAGCAGCCAAGATGTAGGTACCCAGCCCCAGCATTTT
TRBV7-2	TRBJ2-1	many	NA	CASSLLGASYNEQFF	TGTGCCAGCAGCTTATTGGGGGCTTCCTACAATGAGCAGTTCTTC
TRBV7-6	TRBJ2-7	many	TRBD1	CASSTRQGRSSAPYEQYF	TGTGCCAGCAGCACCCGACAGGGGAGGTCTAGCGCACCCTACGAGCAGTACTTC
TRBV10-2	TRBJ2-7	many	NA	CASGRPYEQYF	TGCGCCAGCGGGAGACCCTACGAGCAGTACTTC
TRBV5-1	TRBJ2-5	many	NA	CASSLLSTQETQYF	TGCGCCAGCAGCTTGTTGAGTACCCAAGAGACCCAGTACTTC
TRBV20-1	TRBJ1-2	many	NA	CSARGDGYGYTF	TGCAGTGCTAGAGGAGATGGCTATGGCTACACCTTC
TRBV3-1	TRBJ2-7	many	NA	CASSQDGLLVAYEQYF	TGTGCCAGCAGCCAAGACGGACTCTTGGTCGCCTACGAGCAGTACTTC
TRBV5-1	TRBJ2-7	many	TRBD2	CASSLAGVAGVFEQYF	TGCGCCAGCAGCTTGGCCGGGGTAGCGGGAGTTTTCGAGCAGTACTTC
TRBV5-6	TRBJ2-1	many	NA	CASSLGTLFYEQFF	TGTGCCAGCAGCTTAGGGACACTGTTCTATGAGCAGTTCTTC
TRBV4-1	TRBJ1-2	many	TRBD1	CASSHLLGQAGNRGYTF	TGCGCCAGCAGCCACTTATTAGGACAGGCAGGGAATCGTGGCTACACCTTC
TRBV6-6	TRBJ1-5	many	NA	CASSYLGVGNQPQHF	TGTGCCAGCAGTTACTTGGGGGTCGGCAATCAGCCCCAGCATTTT
TRBV7-2	TRBJ2-3	many	NA	CASALGPGDTQYF	TGTGCCAGCGCCTTGGGGCCAGGAGATACGCAGTATTTT
TRBV12-3/TRBV12-4	TRBJ1-2	many	NA	CASSPVGGGYGYTF	TGTGCCAGCAGCCCTGTGGGCGGGGGCTATGGCTACACCTTC
TRBV5-1	TRBJ2-5	many	NA	CASSLEWRETQYF	TGCGCCAGCAGCTTGGAGTGGCGGGAGACCCAGTACTTC
TRBV24-1	TRBJ2-3	many	NA	CATSTGTSTDTQYF	TGTGCCACCAGTACCGGGACGAGCACAGATACGCAGTATTTT
TRBV7-2	TRBJ2-7	many	NA	CASSLSQGPEQYF	TGTGCCAGCAGCTTAAGTCAGGGTCCCGAGCAGTACTTC
TRBV20-1	TRBJ2-7	many	NA	CSADPGLTGGEQYF	TGCAGTGCTGATCCGGGACTCACAGGTGGAGAGCAGTACTTC
TRBV6-5	TRBJ1-4	many	NA	CASRSNEKLFF	TGTGCCAGCAGGTCAAATGAAAAACTGTTTTTT
TRBV3-1	TRBJ1-2	many	NA	CASSSSYGYTF	TGTGCCAGCAGCTCCTCTTACGGCTACACCTTC
TRBV7-2	TRBJ1-4	many	NA	CASSFREKLFF	TGTGCCAGCAGCTTCCGGGAAAAACTGTTTTTT
TRBV29-1	TRBJ2-1	many	NA	CSVRGGSYNEQFF	TGCAGCGTTAGGGGGGGGTCCTACAATGAGCAGTTCTTC
TRBV7-2	TRBJ1-1	many	NA	CASSKRVGNTEAFF	TGTGCCAGCAGCAAGAGGGTTGGGAACACTGAAGCTTTCTTT
TRBV25-1	TRBJ1-4	many	TRBD1	CASSEGGQLGLFF	TGTGCCAGCAGTGAAGGGGGACAGCTGGGGCTGTTTTTT
TRBV20-1	TRBJ1-2	many	TRBD1	CSVVGRGSGYTF	TGCAGTGTAGTGGGCAGGGGGAGCGGCTACACCTTC
TRBV7-9	TRBJ1-4	many	NA	CASSRPTINEKLFF	TGTGCCAGCAGCCGCCCTACTATTAATGAAAAACTGTTTTTT
TRBV15	TRBJ1-5	many	NA	CATSRANNQPQHF	TGTGCCACCAGCAGAGCGAATAATCAGCCCCAGCATTTT
TRBV20-1	TRBJ1-2	many	TRBD1	CSAIGQGGFYGYTF	TGCAGTGCTATAGGACAGGGGGGGTTCTATGGCTACACCTTC
TRBV20-1	TRBJ1-5	many	NA	CSAGEVYSNQPQHF	TGCAGTGCTGGGGAGGTTTATAGCAATCAGCCCCAGCATTTT
TRBV5-1	TRBJ1-1	NA	TRBD1	CASRQGPDTEAFF	TGCGCCAGCCGACAGGGTCCGGACACTGAAGCTTTCTTT
TRBV15	TRBJ2-4	NA	NA	CATSSPRAKNIQYF	TGTGCCACCAGCAGCCCAAGGGCCAAAAACATTCAGTACTTC
TRBV20-1	TRBJ2-3	many	TRBD2	CSALRGGFTDTQYF	TGCAGTGCACTTCGGGGGGGATTCACAGATACGCAGTATTTT
TRBV7-9	TRBJ2-6	many	NA	CASGLGSVLSSGANVLTF	TGTGCCAGCGGTCTAGGTTCGGTTCTTAGCTCTGGGGCCAACGTCCTGACTTTC
TRBV29-1	TRBJ2-6	many	NA	CSALGSPSSGANVLTF	TGCAGCGCCCTAGGTTCCCCCTCCTCTGGGGCCAACGTCCTGACTTTC
TRBV27	TRBJ2-3	many	TRBD1	CASKRQGPDTQYF	TGTGCCAGCAAAAGACAGGGCCCAGATACGCAGTATTTT
TRBV27	TRBJ2-5	many	NA	CASSFRGQETQYF	TGTGCCAGCAGTTTTAGAGGGCAAGAGACCCAGTACTTC
TRBV4-1	TRBJ2-7	many	NA	CASSQGDSLSYEQYF	TGCGCCAGCAGCCAAGGAGACAGTCTCTCCTACGAGCAGTACTTC
TRBV5-1	TRBJ1-2	many	NA	CASRFTDGNYGYTF	TGCGCCAGCAGATTTACGGACGGAAACTATGGCTACACCTTC
TRBV7-9	TRBJ1-1	NA	NA	CASSQLSGVEAFF	TGTGCCAGCAGCCAACTTTCGGGGGTGGAAGCTTTCTTT
TRBV7-3	TRBJ1-5	many	NA	CASSLQGDQPQHF	TGTGCCAGCAGCTTACAGGGCGATCAGCCCCAGCATTTT
TRBV3-1	TRBJ2-3	NA	NA	CASSQAPWIFSGPDTQYF	TGTGCCAGCAGCCAAGCGCCTTGGATTTTTAGTGGTCCAGATACGCAGTATTTT
TRBV12-3/TRBV12-4	TRBJ1-2	many	TRBD1	CASSPNRGQGYGYTF	TGTGCCAGCAGTCCGAACAGGGGGCAAGGATATGGCTACACCTTC
TRBV28	TRBJ2-3	many	TRBD2	CASHPPTSGGTDTQYF	TGTGCCAGCCACCCTCCTACTAGCGGGGGCACAGATACGCAGTATTTT